These 32 T cell receptor beta chains were sequenced from one sample in a study of blood T cells in healthy people across ages. It was with a sample-barcoded 5' primer and a J-beta primer mix that a second PCR of roughly 7 to 12 cycles was run. TCRdb reprocessed the 5' RACE reads with MiXCR, giving one entry per CDR3 protein. Of hundreds of thousands of distinct CDR3 sequences in the sample, 25% were seen once. In addition, the sample was reused for a study of T cells of mothers and their children.

Sequencing was performed on blood. These receptors were obtained from a boy under 18 in good health.

The V and J genes are TRBV11-2 and TRBJ2-5, with D unresolved. CDR1 is SGHAT and CDR2 is FQNNGV in the germline V gene. CDR3 length equals 15 residues. Trimming removed 0 bases from V and 2 bases from J, with 10 bases in between. The CDR3 DNA reads as TGTGCCAGCAGCTTAGATGGTCAGGCGCAAGAGACCCAGTACTTC. Protein: CASSLDGQAQETQYF.

This chain connects TRBV7-9 to TRBJ2-3; D call uncertain. Germline V lookup: CDR1 SEHNR, CDR2 FQNEAQ (reference sequence). V lost 7 bases, J lost 4 bases, and 9 bases lay in between. CDR3 length equals 12 residues. The CDR3 DNA sequence: TGTGCCAGCACCCCCGCGTCAGATACGCAGTATTTT. Translation: CASTPASDTQYF.

This chain uses TRBV4-2 with TRBJ2-5; D may be TRBD2 (6 bases). Germline V lookup: CDR1 LGHNA, CDR2 YNFKEQ. The CDR3 extends over 14 amino acids. Trimming removed 2 bases at V and 4 bases at J, with 11 bases between. CDR3 loop: CASSQYPGVETQYF. In DNA form, the CDR3 reads TGTGCCAGCAGCCAATATCCGGGGGTAGAGACCCAGTACTTC.

The rearrangement uses TRBV10-3 and TRBJ2-1; D unresolved. From germline, CDR1 is ENHRY and CDR2 SYGVKD. This CDR3 comprises 12 residues. The germline V and J ends were trimmed by 5 bases and 3 bases, with 5 bases remaining between them. Here the CDR3 DNA reads TGTGCCATCAGTCCCGGCTACAATGAGCAGTTCTTC. Protein: CAISPGYNEQFF.

In this sample, this clonotype turned up a few times. The chain has TRBV5-1 and TRBJ2-7; D call uncertain. Trimming cost V 0 bases and J 5 bases, with 12 bases left between them. The CDR3 extends over 14 amino acids. CDR1 and CDR2 from the germline V gene are SGHRS and YFSETQ. The CDR3 region is CASSLEATTHEQYF. CDR3 DNA sequence: TGCGCCAGCAGCTTGGAGGCCACCACCCACGAGCAGTACTTC.

This clonotype was seen ten or more times. V and J are TRBV24-1 and TRBJ2-5, with D unclear. The J call is uncertain, as TRBJ2-1 better fits the DNA end. Germline CDR1 KGHDR, CDR2 SFDVKD. This CDR3 has 11 amino acids. CDR3 nucleotides: TGTGCCACCCAACTTACAAATGAGCAGTTCTTC. Its protein is CATQLTNEQFF.

The DNA of the CDR3 is TGTGCCAGCAGCTTAGAACAGGGGCCCTATGGCTACACCTTC. Translation: CASSLEQGPYGYTF. V gene TRBV7-2 combines with J gene TRBJ1-2; 7 bases are shared with TRBD1. The CDR3 covers 14 residues. The V gene end was trimmed by 1 base and the J gene end by 4 bases; junction bases not matched to a gene: 3. In germline, CDR1 is SGHTA, CDR2 FQGNSA.

The rearrangement joins TRBV20-1 to TRBJ2-5; TRBD2 matches 9 bases. Trimming took 5 bases from V and 5 from J; bases not matched to a gene: 12. Looked up from germline, CDR1 is DFQATT and CDR2 is SNEGSKA (reference sequence). The CDR3 has 15 amino acids. CDR3 coding DNA: TGCAGTGCTCCACCCATCGAGAGCGGGGGGGAGACCCAGTACTTC. This codes for CSAPPIESGGETQYF.

This clonotype showed up just a few times. This sequence joins TRBV7-2 and TRBJ1-6, with 7 bases identical to TRBD1. The germline CDR1 and CDR2 sequences are SGHTA and FQGNSA. The CDR3 covers 16 residues. V was pared by 5 bases and J by 9 bases, with 13 bases of the junction left unmatched. This CDR3 is CASSTGFLWDSSPLHF. The CDR3 coding sequence is TGTGCCAGCAGCACAGGGTTTCTCTGGGACAGTTCACCCCTCCACTTT.

The chain has TRBV6-5 and TRBJ2-5, with 8 positions matching TRBD2. Trimming cost V 5 bases and J 5 bases; bases outside gene matches: 7. The CDR3 extends over 14 amino acids. Germline assignment: CDR1 MNHEY and CDR2 SVGAGI. The CDR3 region is CASSNPAGEETQYF. The CDR3 region has the DNA TGTGCCAGCAGTAACCCAGCGGGAGAGGAGACCCAGTACTTC.

This clonotype was seen a handful of times. The chain uses TRBV12-3 or TRBV12-4 and TRBJ2-3; a possible D gene is TRBD2 (5 bases). V was trimmed by 0 bases and J by 5 bases, leaving 9 bases between them. CDR3 length: 14 amino acids. In nucleotides, the CDR3 is TGTGCCAGCAGTTTAGCGGGAGTGGAAGATACGCAGTATTTT. It translates to CASSLAGVEDTQYF.

In its sample, this clonotype was seen a few times. This chain connects TRBV10-3 to TRBJ2-7, with 8 bases matching TRBD2. Looked up from germline, CDR1 is ENHRY and CDR2 is SYGVKD. The V gene end was trimmed by 0 bases and the J gene end by 6 bases; junction bases not matched to a gene: 7. This CDR3 is 15 amino acids long. Here the CDR3 reads CAISESGGGFGEQYF. The CDR3 nucleotides are TGTGCCATCAGTGAGTCTGGCGGGGGGTTCGGCGAGCAGTACTTC.

V and J are TRBV5-1 and TRBJ2-2; no definite D call. CDR3 length: 14 amino acids. Germline values: CDR1 SGHRS, CDR2 YFSETQ. V lost 4 bases and J 6 bases, leaving 13 bases between the germline ends. CDR3 nucleotides: TGCGCCAGCAGCGGGATTTCGAGCGCCGGGGAGCTGTTTTTT. It translates to CASSGISSAGELFF.

The chain joins TRBV2 to TRBJ2-1; possibly TRBD1 or TRBD2 for D (5 bases each). V dropped 11 bases and J dropped 5 bases, with 16 bases sitting between them. Germline V lookup: CDR1 SNHLY, CDR2 FYNNEI. This CDR3 has 13 amino acids. The CDR3 region is CALTGAVNNEQFF. CDR3 coding DNA: TGTGCCCTCACCGGGGCGGTTAACAATGAGCAGTTCTTC.

This clonotype has a handful of counts. This chain's CDR3 is CSARDPTVLYEQYF. The CDR3 nucleotides are TGCAGTGCTAGGGACCCTACAGTGCTCTACGAGCAGTACTTC. The chain has TRBV20-1 and TRBJ2-7, with D unclear. Germline V CDR1 and CDR2: DFQATT, SNEGSKA (reference sequence). The CDR3 contains 14 residues. The V end lost 3 bases, the J end lost 3 bases, and 15 bases lay between the germline ends.

V gene TRBV29-1 combines with J gene TRBJ2-5; D may be TRBD2 (6 bases). Per germline, CDR1 SQVTM and CDR2 ANQGSEA. V was shortened by 0 bases and J by 0 bases, with 8 bases between the two germline ends. The CDR3 totals 14 residues. The DNA for the CDR3 is TGCAGCGTTGAAGATCCGGGAGACCAAGAGACCCAGTACTTC. Amino acid sequence: CSVEDPGDQETQYF.

This clonotype came up a few times. The J gene is TRBJ2-5, the V gene TRBV15, with D tentatively TRBD2 (6 bases). CDR1 LNHNV and CDR2 YYDKDF come from the germline V gene (reference sequence). V lost 0 bases and J 5 bases, leaving 13 bases between the germline ends. CDR3 length equals 15 residues. CDR3 nucleotide sequence: TGTGCCACCAGCAGAGACGGGAGTTGGGTGGAGACCCAGTACTTC. This translates into CATSRDGSWVETQYF.

The chain employs TRBV27 and TRBJ2-1, with D possibly being TRBD1 or TRBD2 (5 bases each). The CDR3 runs 15 residues. Trimming shortened V by 4 bases and J by 4 bases, and 14 bases separated the two germline ends. Germline CDR1 is MNHEY and CDR2 is SMNVEV (reference sequence). The CDR3 loop reads CASSYGTPPYNEQFF. CDR3 in DNA: TGTGCCAGCAGTTACGGGACCCCCCCTTACAATGAGCAGTTCTTC.

The rearrangement joins TRBV4-1 to TRBJ2-7; TRBD2 agrees at 11 bases. CDR1 and CDR2 (germline): MGHRA, YSYEKL. Unmatched junction bases numbered 12, after V lost 3 bases and J lost 5 bases. The CDR3 totals 17 residues. The chain's CDR3 is CASSQGPSGRTFDEQYF. CDR3 coding DNA: TGCGCCAGCAGCCAGGGGCCTAGCGGGAGGACTTTTGACGAGCAGTACTTC.

This clonotype was detected a few times. V usage is TRBV12-3 or TRBV12-4 and J usage is TRBJ2-1, with a weak D call TRBD1 (5 bases). The CDR3 covers 13 residues. V gave up 5 bases and J gave up 6 bases, with 11 bases separating them. CDR3 in DNA: TGTGCCAGCAGTATAGGACACGCCAATGAGCAGTTCTTC. Translation gives CASSIGHANEQFF.

The chain couples TRBV25-1 to TRBJ1-2, with 7 positions matching TRBD1. Trimming cost V 6 bases and J 4 bases; bases outside gene matches: 11. Looked up from germline, CDR1 is MGHDK and CDR2 is SYGVNS. CDR3 length equals 15 residues. CDR3 residues: CASRAPGGGGYGYTF. The CDR3 DNA sequence: TGTGCCAGCAGAGCCCCAGGAGGGGGCGGCTATGGCTACACCTTC.

This clonotype was seen a handful of times. The CDR3 bases are TGTGCCAGCAGCTTATTAGGGCAGAATGAGCAGTTCTTC. Amino acid sequence: CASSLLGQNEQFF. The J gene is TRBJ2-1, the V gene TRBV11-2; no definite D call. Germline CDR1 reads SGHAT; CDR2 reads FQNNGV. CDR3 length equals 13 residues. Trimming removed 2 bases from V and 7 bases from J, with 9 bases in between. Drawing the rest from reference TRBV11-2 and TRBJ2-1, the complete variable domain is EAGVAQSPRYKIIEKRQSVAFWCNPISGHATLYWYQQILGQGPKLLIQFQNNGVVDDSQLPKDRFSAERLKGVDSTLKIQPAKLEDSAVYLCASSLLGQNEQFFGPGTRLTVL.

The chain couples TRBV11-2 to TRBJ2-5; 8 positions agree with TRBD2. TRBJ2-1 matches the DNA end more closely, so the J call is doubtful. CDR1 is SGHAT, CDR2 FQNNGV, per germline. The CDR3 is 16 residues long. CDR3 sequence (DNA): TGTGCCAGCAGCCCCTTCGAGGCGGGGGGCCTCTACGAGCAGTTCTTC. It is translated as CASSPFEAGGLYEQFF.

In this sample, this clonotype turned up a few times. The J gene is TRBJ2-5, the V gene TRBV3-1; D is perhaps TRBD2 (6 bases). The DNA end is a closer match to TRBJ2-1, so the J assignment may be wrong. CDR3 size: 13 residues. Germline V gene lookup returns CDR1 LGHDT and CDR2 YNNKEL (reference sequence). The CDR3 loop is CASSPGRIGEQFF. The CDR3 DNA is TGTGCCAGCAGCCCCGGGAGAATCGGTGAGCAGTTCTTC.

In its sample, this clonotype was seen many times. J is TRBJ2-7 and V is TRBV9; no clear D gene. CDR1 and CDR2 (germline): SGDLS, YYNGEE. The V and J ends lost 0 bases and 0 bases respectively, with 10 bases between them. This CDR3 is built from 15 residues. Here the CDR3 DNA reads TGTGCCAGCAGCGTAGGTGGCGGCGGCTCCTACGAGCAGTACTTC. Its protein product is CASSVGGGGSYEQYF. The full variable domain, completed using reference TRBV9 and TRBJ2-7, is DSGVTQTPKHLITATGQRVTLRCSPRSGDLSVYWYQQSLDQGLQFLIQYYNGEERAKGNILERFSAQQFPDLHSELNLSSLELGDSALYFCASSVGGGGSYEQYFGPGTRLTVT.

V is TRBV20-1 and J is TRBJ2-7, with a weak D call TRBD1 (5 bases). V was trimmed by 3 bases and J by 5 bases, leaving 11 bases between them. The CDR3 runs 12 residues. The germline gives CDR1 DFQATT, CDR2 SNEGSKA (reference sequence). The CDR3 DNA reads as TGCAGTGCTAGTGTCCAGGGAAACGAGCAGTACTTC. It encodes CSASVQGNEQYF.

Notes on this clonotype: At one of its ends the junction is not consistent with the germline gene, which may arise from a read error. The chain is built from TRBV15 and TRBJ2-5; D uncertain. Germline CDR1 reads LNHNV; CDR2 reads YYDKDF (reference sequence). The CDR3 totals 12 residues. CDR3 sequence: CATNTEQGTQYF. DNA for the CDR3: TGTGCCACCAACACGGAGCAAGGGACCCAGTACTTC.

This rearrangement joins TRBV20-1 to TRBJ1-4; D perhaps matches TRBD1 (6 bases). Germline CDR1 is DFQATT and CDR2 is SNEGSKA (reference sequence). This CDR3 contains 16 residues. The CDR3 region has the DNA TGCAGCGCGTTGGTCCTAAACAGGGTCAAGGGAGAAAAACTGTTTTTT. Protein product: CSALVLNRVKGEKLFF.

The chain has TRBV3-1 and TRBJ2-2, with 7 bases identical to TRBD2. The CDR3 totals 16 residues. The V gene end was trimmed by 3 bases and the J gene end by 3 bases; junction bases not matched to a gene: 7. Per germline, CDR1 LGHDT and CDR2 YNNKEL (reference sequence). This CDR3 is CASSHAAGQYTGELFF. In DNA, the CDR3 is TGTGCCAGCAGCCACGCAGCGGGGCAATACACCGGGGAGCTGTTTTTT.

The V gene is TRBV7-9, the J gene TRBJ2-3; D may be TRBD2 (6 bases). The CDR3 runs to 13 residues. Germline V gene lookup returns CDR1 SEHNR and CDR2 FQNEAQ (reference sequence). V was trimmed by 8 bases and J by 2 bases, leaving 11 bases between them. The CDR3 DNA follows: TGTGCCAGCGGGGGAGGCATCACAGATACGCAGTATTTT. Protein sequence: CASGGGITDTQYF.

The table lists this clonotype with a few counts. One junction end does not reproduce the germline sequence, and a read error may be involved. The chain joins TRBV12-3 or TRBV12-4 to TRBJ2-1; possibly TRBD1 for D (6 bases). This CDR3 region has 12 residues. In DNA form, the CDR3 reads TGCGCCAACAGTTGGACAGACAATGAGCAGTTCTTC. It is translated as CANSWTDNEQFF.

In this sample, this clonotype turned up a few times. The rearrangement uses TRBV7-9 and TRBJ1-4; no reliable D call. CDR1 is SEHNR and CDR2 is FQNEAQ in the germline V gene (reference sequence). CDR3 length equals 13 residues. Trimming stripped 1 base from V and 5 bases from J, with 5 bases between. The CDR3, as DNA: TGTGCCAGCAGCTTAGGGTGGAATGAAAAACTGTTTTTT. Amino acid sequence: CASSLGWNEKLFF.